The text below deals with one T cell receptor (beta chain). Its antigen is currently unknown. Trimming took 9 bases from V and 7 from J; bases not matched to a gene: 18. Germline-derived CDR1 and CDR2 are LNHDA and SQIVND (reference sequence). The CDR3 runs to 17 residues. The assay was immunoSEQ multiplex PCR, and TCRdb's table has in-frame clones only and misses some. The data hold about 2.1 million clones, with 93% observed a single time. Naive CD8 isolation took CD45RO-negative cells positively selected for CCR7 and excluded terminally differentiated effector memory CD45RA+ cells. The entry originates in a study of shared clonotypes between healthy human individuals. Study in general: Researchers assigned three CD4 naive, three CD4 memory, two CD8 naive and one CD8 memory plate to each donor.

Study outcomes and limitations: Though the depth was large, rarefaction showed that sorted-subset sequencing was incomplete. Larger estimated richness was generally recorded for naive subsets relative to memory subsets.

The rearrangement joins TRBV19 to TRBJ2-2, with 9 bases matching TRBD2. Sequencing input: naive CD8+ T cells from PBMCs. The clonotype originates from a man aged 18 to 30 in good health. Some clones in this sample may be carry-over from other donors' samples. The CDR3 bases are TGTGCCAGCGTAAAGACTAGCGGTATAGGAGGTATCGGGGAGCTGTTTTTT. Its protein is CASVKTSGIGGIGELFF. The complete variable domain, with remaining parts taken from reference TRBV19 and TRBJ2-2, reads DGGITQSPKYLFRKEGQNVTLSCEQNLNHDAMYWYRQDPGQGLRLIYYSQIVNDFQKGDIAEGYSVSREKKESFPLTVTSAQKNPTAFYLCASVKTSGIGGIGELFFGEGSRLTVL.